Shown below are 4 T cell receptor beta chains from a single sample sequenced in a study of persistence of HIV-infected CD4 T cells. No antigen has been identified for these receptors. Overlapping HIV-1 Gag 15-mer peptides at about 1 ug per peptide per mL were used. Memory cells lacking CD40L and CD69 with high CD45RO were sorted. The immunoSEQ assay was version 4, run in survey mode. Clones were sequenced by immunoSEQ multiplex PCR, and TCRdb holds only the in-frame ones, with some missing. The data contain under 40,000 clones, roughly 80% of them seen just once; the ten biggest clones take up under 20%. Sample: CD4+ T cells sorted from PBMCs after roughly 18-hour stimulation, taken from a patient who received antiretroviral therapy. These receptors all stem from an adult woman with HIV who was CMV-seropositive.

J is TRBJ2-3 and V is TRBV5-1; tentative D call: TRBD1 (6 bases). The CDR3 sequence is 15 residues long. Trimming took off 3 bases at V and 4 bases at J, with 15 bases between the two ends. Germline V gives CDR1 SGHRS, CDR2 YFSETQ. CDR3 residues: CASSWNTRQADTQYF. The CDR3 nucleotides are TGCGCCAGCAGCTGGAACACTCGACAGGCAGATACGCAGTATTTT.

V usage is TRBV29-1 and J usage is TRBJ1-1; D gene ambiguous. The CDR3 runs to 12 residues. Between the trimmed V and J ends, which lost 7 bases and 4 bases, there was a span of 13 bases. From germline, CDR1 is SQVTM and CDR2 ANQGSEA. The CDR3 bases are TGCAGCGCCGGAGTGGGAGCCACTGAAGCTTTCTTT. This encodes CSAGVGATEAFF.

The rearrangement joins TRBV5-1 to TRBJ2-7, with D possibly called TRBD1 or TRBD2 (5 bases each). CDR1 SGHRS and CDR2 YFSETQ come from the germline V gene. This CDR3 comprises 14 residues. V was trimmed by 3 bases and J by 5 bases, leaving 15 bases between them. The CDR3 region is CASSSQGVFDEQYF. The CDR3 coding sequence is TGCGCCAGCAGCTCCCAGGGAGTATTCGACGAGCAGTACTTC.

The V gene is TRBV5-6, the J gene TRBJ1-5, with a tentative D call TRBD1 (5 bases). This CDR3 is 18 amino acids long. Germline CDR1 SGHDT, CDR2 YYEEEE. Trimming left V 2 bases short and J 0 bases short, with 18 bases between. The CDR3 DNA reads TGTGCCAGCAGCTTCTACTACCGGGACCGTTATAGCAATCAGCCCCAGCATTTT. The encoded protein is CASSFYYRDRYSNQPQHF.